This T cell receptor (beta chain) derives from a study of blood T cell repertoires in COVID-19. On the study more broadly: Material from acute and convalescent COVID-19 was sourced from the United States, Italy and Spain.

Per the study methods: Reference gene primer amplification gave estimated nucleated cell counts. TCRdb's copy holds only in-frame clones and misses some; the assay was immunoSEQ multiplex PCR. V and J calls and clone size are as listed in that table; D and trimming were resolved from the DNA. Of tens of thousands of clones in the sample, roughly 88% were seen once. The sequencing sample was made of peripheral blood. The receptor comes from an older man with active or convalescent COVID-19.

CDR3 sequence reads: CASSRTGLATEAFF. CDR3 DNA sequence: TGTGCCAGCAGCAGAACAGGGTTGGCCACTGAAGCTTTCTTT. The J gene is TRBJ1-1, the V gene TRBV5-5; a possible D gene is TRBD1 (6 bases). CDR3 size: 14 residues. CDR1 and CDR2 from the germline V gene are SGHKS and YYEKEE (reference sequence). V lost 4 bases and J lost 4, with 14 bases in between.